This T cell receptor beta chain was recovered during a study of blood T cell repertoires in COVID-19. Overall study: The samples span acute and convalescent COVID-19 from the United States, Italy and Spain. T cells, B-cell-depleted T cells, or PBMCs supplied cDNA or gDNA.

The CDR3 has 14 residues. J was trimmed by 9 bases and V by 2 bases; bases with no gene match: 5. Germline V gene lookup returns CDR1 SGHRS and CDR2 YFSETQ. The assay was immunoSEQ multiplex PCR, and TCRdb's table has in-frame clones only and misses some. The data show around 320,000 clones, about nine tenths seen once. Someone with COVID-19 had been met by exposed participants within 2 weeks before study entry. This chain joins TRBV5-1 and TRBJ2-1, with 10 bases identical to TRBD1. Sequencing was carried out using PBMCs or T cells enriched from blood (not recorded which). This receptor was identified in a woman aged 45-60 years who had been exposed to COVID-19. The CDR3 DNA reads as TGCGCCAGCAGCTTCGCGGGACAGGGGACTGAGCAGTTCTTC. Residues: CASSFAGQGTEQFF.